What follows are 29 T cell receptor beta chains derived from one specimen sequenced in a study of T cells in Graves' hyperthyroidism and ophthalmopathy. TCR beta CDR3 regions were amplified from RNA. An initial round of RT-PCR targeting the TCR CDR3 relied on the HTBI primer set. Using its own MiXCR run on the multiplex PCR reads, TCRdb lists one record per CDR3 protein. The sample contains a few hundred thousand distinct CDR3 sequences, approximately 14% of which appear only once. Sequenced input: blood. These receptors were obtained from a woman in her twenties or thirties with Graves' hyperthyroidism.

This clonotype turned up a few times. The chain recombines TRBV6-4 with TRBJ1-1, with unresolved D. The CDR3 consists of 13 residues. CDR1 is MRHNA, CDR2 SNTAGT, per germline. The V end was cut by 6 bases, the J end by 2 bases, with 10 bases between. CDR3 bases: TGTGCCAGCAGCGCAGCAGACAACACTGAAGCTTTCTTT. It yields the protein CASSAADNTEAFF.

This clonotype was seen a handful of times. This is likely a read error, given that the CDR3 carries no conserved phenylalanine or tryptophan at its end. The CDR3 is CASSFTGPDTDTQYS. Here the CDR3 DNA reads TGCGCCAGCAGCTTTACGGGACCAGACACAGATACGCAGTATTCT. The chain is built from TRBV5-1 and TRBJ2-3, with D possibly being TRBD1 or TRBD2 (5 bases each). Germline V CDR1 and CDR2: SGHRS, YFSETQ. Trimming shortened V by 2 bases and J by 2 bases, and 12 bases separated the two germline ends. This CDR3 contains 15 residues.

This clonotype was found many times. V is TRBV27 and J is TRBJ1-1; a possible D gene is TRBD1 (5 bases). From germline, CDR1 is MNHEY and CDR2 SMNVEV (reference sequence). The CDR3 covers 13 residues. Trimming stripped 3 bases from V and 5 bases from J, with 10 bases between. For the CDR3, the DNA is TGTGCCAGCAGTTTCCGGGGGGAAACTGAAGCTTTCTTT. Residues: CASSFRGETEAFF.

This clonotype appeared a few times. The chain couples TRBV10-3 to TRBJ2-7; 12 nucleotides line up with TRBD1. Unmatched junction bases numbered 6, after V lost 6 bases and J lost 6 bases. Germline V gene data show CDR1 as ENHRY and CDR2 as SYGVKD. The CDR3 runs to 14 residues. This CDR3 reads CAISTGTGGREQYF. The DNA for the CDR3 is TGTGCCATCAGCACCGGGACAGGGGGCCGCGAGCAGTACTTC.

In its sample, this clonotype was seen many times. An end of the junction differs from the germline gene, which may be a read error. The chain employs TRBV4-1 and TRBJ2-7; D is unclear. The CDR3 is 14 amino acids. From germline, CDR1 is MGHRA and CDR2 YSYEKL. The CDR3 nucleotides are TGCGCCAGCAGCCAAGAACCGTTCTCCTACGCGCAGTACTTC. Translating gives CASSQEPFSYAQYF.

To note about this clonotype: A much larger clone lies one base from this, so it may be a read error. J is TRBJ1-2 and V is TRBV11-1; D gene uncertain. Trimming took off 8 bases at V and 8 bases at J, with 15 bases between the two ends. The CDR3 is made up of 12 amino acids. Germline CDR1 SGHAT, CDR2 FQDESV (reference sequence). The CDR3 reads CASCHLAFGYTF. The DNA for the CDR3 is TGTGCCAGCTGCCACCTTGCTTTCGGCTACACCTTC.

The V and J genes are TRBV6-9 and TRBJ2-3; D gene ambiguous. V was clipped by 3 bases and J by 3 bases, with 10 bases between them. Germline loops: CDR1 MNHGY, CDR2 SVAAGI. The CDR3 covers 14 residues. The chain's CDR3 is CASSYAAQTDTQYF. The CDR3 DNA reads TGTGCCAGCAGTTACGCCGCTCAGACAGATACGCAGTATTTT.

This sequence joins TRBV5-1 and TRBJ2-3, with TRBD2 matching over 9 bases. Looked up from germline, CDR1 is SGHRS and CDR2 is YFSETQ. The ends lost 5 bases at V and 4 bases at J; junction bases unmatched: 11. The CDR3 is made up of 16 amino acids. The CDR3 sequence: CASSSLAGSPPDTQYF. The CDR3 bases are TGCGCCAGCAGTTCTCTAGCGGGATCCCCCCCAGATACGCAGTATTTT.

The DNA of the CDR3 is TGTGCCACCACGGACAGGGCCTCCACCGGGGAGCTGTTTTTT. Residues: CATTDRASTGELFF. The J gene is TRBJ2-2, the V gene TRBV2; 8 bases line up with TRBD1. This CDR3 spans 14 amino acids. Germline loops: CDR1 SNHLY, CDR2 FYNNEI. The trim removed 10 bases at V and 4 bases at J, leaving 8 bases unmatched.

This clonotype appeared a few times. This chain links TRBV12-5 with TRBJ1-1; TRBD1 is a possible D gene (5 bases). CDR3 length: 17 amino acids. The germline CDR1 and CDR2 sequences are LGHNT and FRNRAP. The V and J ends lost 0 bases and 1 base respectively, with 15 bases between them. CDR3: CASGLVLGRSSNTEAFF. As DNA, the CDR3 is TGTGCTAGTGGTTTGGTTCTGGGACGGTCCTCGAACACTGAAGCTTTCTTT.

This clonotype was counted ten times or more. V usage is TRBV20-1 and J usage is TRBJ2-1; D possibly corresponds to TRBD1 (5 bases). The CDR3 runs 16 residues. Germline CDR1 and CDR2: DFQATT and SNEGSKA (reference sequence). Trimming took off 1 base at V and 4 bases at J, with 17 bases between the two ends. The CDR3 nucleotides are TGCAGTGCTAGAGTCTCGGCGGCAGGGTGGTACAATGAGCAGTTCTTC. Its translation is CSARVSAAGWYNEQFF.

The CDR3 DNA follows: TGTGCCAGTGCAGCGGGAGATGAGCAGTTCTTC. This encodes CASAAGDEQFF. V usage is TRBV27 and J usage is TRBJ2-1; 8 bases match TRBD2. The junction had 3 bases not matched to a gene; V was cut back by 9 bases and J by 8 bases. The CDR3 covers 11 residues. Germline V gives CDR1 MNHEY, CDR2 SMNVEV (reference sequence).

This clonotype has ten or more counts. The chain has TRBV3-1 and TRBJ1-1; D remains ambiguous. Germline loops: CDR1 LGHDT, CDR2 YNNKEL (reference sequence). The CDR3 runs to 13 residues. V was trimmed by 1 base and J by 6 bases, leaving 9 bases between them. CDR3 sequence (DNA): TGTGCCAGCAGCCAAGTCTTTACCGCTGAAGCTTTCTTT. It codes for CASSQVFTAEAFF.

This clonotype has a count of ten or more. The V call is TRBV20-1, the J call TRBJ1-5; D is possibly TRBD1 (5 bases). The CDR3 consists of 17 residues. CDR1 and CDR2 (germline): DFQATT, SNEGSKA (reference sequence). Trimming pared 7 bases from V and 1 base from J, leaving 23 bases between. The CDR3 protein is CSVPTRGTGSSNQPQHF. As DNA, the CDR3 is TGCAGTGTCCCAACCCGGGGGACGGGTTCGAGCAATCAGCCCCAGCATTTT.

This clonotype was seen many times. The chain carries TRBV7-2 and TRBJ2-3; D might be TRBD2 (5 bases). Trimming removed 7 bases at V and 3 bases at J, with 11 bases between. The CDR3 extends over 13 amino acids. The germline V gene encodes CDR1 SGHTA and CDR2 FQGNSA. CDR3 nucleotide sequence: TGTGCCAGCAAGACGCGGGTTACAGATACGCAGTATTTT. Translated: CASKTRVTDTQYF.

This rearrangement joins TRBV27 to TRBJ2-3; D possibly matches TRBD1 or TRBD2 (6 bases each). CDR3 length: 12 amino acids. From germline, CDR1 is MNHEY and CDR2 SMNVEV (reference sequence). Trimming left V 2 bases short and J 11 bases short, with 11 bases between. CDR3: CASSLHGGGQYF. The CDR3 DNA reads TGTGCCAGCAGTTTACACGGGGGCGGGCAGTATTTT.

This clonotype was seen many times. This sequence joins TRBV12-3 or TRBV12-4 and TRBJ2-7, with 8 bases lining up with TRBD1. The CDR3 runs to 14 residues. The trim removed 6 bases at V and 0 bases at J, leaving 4 bases unmatched. CDR3 coding DNA: TGTGCCAGCAGCCGGACAGGGACCTCCTACGAGCAGTACTTC. It translates to CASSRTGTSYEQYF.

The gene calls are TRBV10-3 and TRBJ2-3, with 14 bases that match TRBD2. Germline loops: CDR1 ENHRY, CDR2 SYGVKD. The CDR3 runs to 18 residues. Unmatched junction bases numbered 8, after V lost 1 base and J lost 5 bases. The CDR3 DNA is TGTGCCATCAGTGAGTTCGGGACTAGCGGGAGTTGGAGAGATACGCAGTATTTT. It codes for CAISEFGTSGSWRDTQYF.

The chain employs TRBV11-3 and TRBJ2-2; 9 bases line up with TRBD1. This CDR3 is built from 16 residues. V shed 5 bases and J 4 bases; nucleotides not matched to a gene: 8. Germline-derived CDR1 and CDR2 are SGHNT and YENEEA. CDR3 in DNA: TGTGCCAGCAGCCCCGGACAGGGGTACGGCACCGGGGAGCTGTTTTTT. It yields the protein CASSPGQGYGTGELFF.

This clonotype was counted ten times or more. This chain joins TRBV10-3 and TRBJ2-1, with D maybe TRBD1 (5 bases). There are 14 residues in the CDR3. Germline assignment: CDR1 ENHRY and CDR2 SYGVKD. The germline V and J ends were trimmed by 3 bases and 5 bases, with 11 bases remaining between them. The chain's CDR3 is CAISDQGGHNEQFF. CDR3 sequence (DNA): TGTGCCATCAGTGACCAGGGTGGCCACAATGAGCAGTTCTTC.

This clonotype was observed many times. V usage is TRBV6-1 and J usage is TRBJ2-1, with 12 positions matching TRBD2. CDR1 and CDR2 from the germline V gene are MNHNS and SASEGT. V lost 4 bases, J lost 8 bases, and 6 bases stayed unmatched. This CDR3 contains 15 residues. CDR3 in amino acids: CASSGGLAGWDEQFF. The DNA of the CDR3 is TGTGCCAGCAGTGGCGGACTAGCGGGATGGGATGAGCAGTTCTTC.

This clonotype was detected only a few times. The J gene is TRBJ1-3, the V gene TRBV27; D call uncertain. V was clipped by 3 bases and J by 2 bases, with 8 bases between them. The CDR3 contains 14 residues. The germline gives CDR1 MNHEY, CDR2 SMNVEV (reference sequence). The CDR3 nucleotides are TGTGCCAGCAGTTTGACACAAACTGGAAACACCATATATTTT. This codes for CASSLTQTGNTIYF.

This clonotype has at least ten counts. The rearrangement links TRBV12-3 or TRBV12-4 to TRBJ2-5, with TRBD1 matching 7 bases. V shed 6 bases and J 2 bases; nucleotides not matched to a gene: 6. CDR3 length: 14 residues. CDR3 protein: CASRTGTDQETQYF. The CDR3 nucleotides are TGTGCCAGCAGAACCGGGACAGATCAAGAGACCCAGTACTTC.

This clonotype was detected only a few times. J is TRBJ2-7 and V is TRBV6-1, with 9 bases that match TRBD1. The CDR3 length is 15 residues. The germline V gene encodes CDR1 MNHNS and CDR2 SASEGT. With V trimmed by 6 bases and J by 3 bases, 9 bases remained unmatched. The DNA of the CDR3 is TGTGCCAGCAGGAACGACAGGGGGGCCAACTACGAGCAGTACTTC. It specifies CASRNDRGANYEQYF.

The sample holds many counts of this clonotype. J is TRBJ2-7 and V is TRBV6-2 or TRBV6-3; D uncertain. The V end was cut by 2 bases, the J end by 2 bases, with 7 bases between. This CDR3 contains 13 residues. Germline V gene sequence: CDR1 MNHEY, CDR2 SVGEGT. Written as DNA, the CDR3 is TGTGCCAGCAGTTACGGCGAAACCTACGAGCAGTACTTC. Amino acids: CASSYGETYEQYF.

This clonotype was observed a handful of times. In DNA form, the CDR3 reads TGTGCCAGCAGCTCTCGGGAGTCCGCAGATACGCAGTATTTT. Its protein is CASSSRESADTQYF. The chain recombines TRBV7-9 with TRBJ2-3; TRBD2 might be the D (6 bases). V was cut by 4 bases and J by 4 bases, with 12 bases left in between. The CDR3 contains 14 residues. Germline CDR1 SEHNR, CDR2 FQNEAQ (reference sequence).

Regarding this clonotype: A read error may be the cause here, since a much bigger clone is one base away. The chain is built from TRBV7-9 and TRBJ2-7; possibly TRBD2 for D (6 bases). This CDR3 comprises 15 residues. CDR1 SEHNR and CDR2 FQNEAQ come from the germline V gene (reference sequence). CDR3 nucleotides: TGTGCCAGCAGCTCCCCCAGCGGGCAGCTCTACGGGCAGTACTTC. Translating gives CASSSPSGQLYGQYF.

This clonotype has more than one count but fewer than ten. The CDR3 reads CATSDRDEGYTF. The CDR3 region has the DNA TGTGCCACCAGTGACCGGGACGAAGGCTACACCTTC. The genes are TRBV24-1 and TRBJ1-2; the D gene is possibly TRBD1 (5 bases). CDR1 and CDR2 (germline): KGHDR, SFDVKD. Trimming took 4 bases from V and 8 from J, leaving 10 bases between them. This CDR3 has 12 amino acids.

This chain joins TRBV9 and TRBJ2-5; D is unclear. V was trimmed by 0 bases and J by 5 bases, leaving 11 bases between them. This CDR3 contains 14 residues. Germline CDR1 and CDR2: SGDLS and YYNGEE. The chain's CDR3 is CASSVDFGSETQYF. CDR3 coding DNA: TGTGCCAGCAGCGTAGACTTTGGGTCGGAGACCCAGTACTTC.